This T cell receptor beta chain was sequenced for a study of shared clonotypes between healthy human individuals (dated by TCRdb to the early 2020s). At the level of the whole study: The cohort comprised a couple of women and three men aged 18 to 49 years. Leukapheresis yielded between about 0.8 and 9.5 billion PBMCs per donor. For each donor, CD4 naive and CD4 memory were each given three plates, CD8 naive was given two plates, and CD8 memory was given one plate. To estimate repertoire size and how much clonotype sharing occurs between individuals, the study deeply sequenced the blood TCR repertoires of several healthy adults. To increase sequencing depth and limit assay-specific biases, different laboratories used diverse techniques to prepare libraries and sequence TCR repertoires. Study-wide findings and limitations: Pairwise subsampling indicated that sequencing depth was expected to affect the degree of clonotype sharing among donors. Compared with non-shared clonotypes, clonotypes shared by all four sorted-subset donors had higher generation probabilities. Naive subsets generally had larger estimated clonotype richness than memory subsets did. When several donors were compared, the shared fraction of clonotypes was 5% to 6.5% for naive CD4, about 4% for naive CD8, 2.3% for memory CD4, and 0.3% to 0.5% for memory CD8. Sampling was restricted to blood, and TCR repertoires in tissue are likely to differ from TCR repertoires in blood. Rarefaction of sorted-subset datasets indicated incomplete sequencing despite the large sequencing depth. Because the study included only a small number of donors, the genetic and exposure-history diversity represented was limited.

From a lookup of the germline V gene (reference sequence), CDR1 and CDR2 are SEHNR and FQNEAQ. Germline trimming amounts to 1 base on V and 4 bases on J, with 5 as the count of junction bases outside the gene matches. CDR3 length: 16 amino acids, cysteine to phenylalanine. The retained sequence is limited to the CDR3, 48 bases, with the frame set at the first base. This clone appeared many times. It lacks a known antigen. Nothing much larger sits one base from this clone, and base qualities are not available. Donors were healthy HIV-negative adults with no recently reported acute infections or vaccinations. Only Caucasian adults living in Nashville, Tennessee, USA were represented among the donors. Magnetic negative selection was used to enrich CD4+ T cells, after which naive cells were positively selected on CD45RA and the negative fraction became the memory subset. After blood collection by leukapheresis, PBMCs were isolated using Ficoll-Histopaque density gradient centrifugation and then cryopreserved in the vapor phase of liquid nitrogen. Purity and quantity of every magnetically sorted T cell population were checked by analytical flow cytometry. Genomic DNA was isolated from every sorted fraction and measured by UV absorbance on a Nanodrop 2000c.

TCR CDR3 regions were amplified from genomic DNA by multiplex PCR using the deep immunoSEQ assay. For each cell subset, the extracted genomic DNA was distributed evenly across all wells of several immunoSEQ 96-well plates, and each plate served as one replicate. For sorted subsets, around 0.2 ug of genomic DNA, equivalent to some 30,000 T cell genomes, went into each replicate PCR. Purified libraries were measured with a Qubit 3.0 fluorometer, size-checked on a Bioanalyzer 2100, and measured again with the KAPA Library Quantification kit. Each immunoSEQ 96-well plate was sequenced on its own single-read 150-cycle Illumina NextSeq 550 flow cell. From the authors' description of their analysis: Because the immunoSEQ output included only junctional sequences and no quality scores, the filtering could not be the same as the filtering used for full-length reads. To assign V/J genes and CDR3, sequences were annotated using PyIR, a Python wrapper for IgBLAST v1.9, with IMGT germline references. Reads with weak V/J assignments (E-value above 1e-6), missing CDR3, stop codons, out-of-frame junctions, or ambiguous translated residues were removed. V3J clonotypes were defined as sequences sharing the same inferred V gene, J gene, and CDR3 amino acid sequence. The percentage overlap between two repertoires was calculated by dividing the number of shared unique clonotypes by the size of the smaller repertoire. Three approaches were used to assess repertoire richness: RTK rarefaction, the Chao1 estimator, and Recon v2.1 estimates of unobserved clonotypes. Generation probabilities for all TCRbeta clonotypes obtained by the gDNA method from a few donors were computed using OLGA. In its TCRdb copy, this immuneACCESS table keeps in-frame sequences only and misses some clones. Where compared with another copy, unresolved V genes explain less than half of these, and the others have no known cause. V and J calls and clone size are as listed in that table; D and trimming were resolved from the DNA. The sample table records about 680,000 clones; 73% of these occur just once. The ten largest clones add up to about 1.8% of the sample.

The sequence joins TRBV7-9 to TRBJ2-2, and 8 bases in between align with TRBD2. The TCR comes from a woman in her twenties or thirties in good health. Source material: memory CD4+ T cells sorted from blood. Reading the label with the study, this specimen's cell subset or site is: CD45RA-negative fraction. The CDR3 sequence is CASSLGLAITTGELFF. In nucleotide form, the sequence is TGTGCCAGCAGCTTAGGACTAGCGATTACCACCGGGGAGCTGTTTTTT.